These 30 T cell receptor beta chains were all obtained from the same sample, sequenced in a study of cytomegalovirus exposure and HLA in healthy donors. 60 Vbeta and 13 Jbeta primers were used in PCR. Repertoires were generated with immunoSEQ multiplex PCR, while TCRdb's copy carries only in-frame clones and drops some. This table has around 100,000 clones, approximately 89% appearing once. Sequencing was done on a sample of PBMCs. The source of these receptors is a man aged 25 to 45 in good health and CMV-seronegative.

V is TRBV6-5 and J is TRBJ1-2; 7 bases line up with TRBD1. The V segment lost 4 bases and the J segment 3 bases; nucleotides outside the gene matches: 5. Germline-derived CDR1 and CDR2 are MNHEY and SVGAGI. The CDR3 has 14 residues. Here the CDR3 reads CASSLATGDYGYTF. CDR3 DNA sequence: TGTGCCAGCAGTTTAGCCACAGGGGACTATGGCTACACCTTC.

The chain employs TRBV6-6 and TRBJ1-1; D remains unclear. CDR3 length: 16 residues. Germline CDR1 reads MNHNY; CDR2 reads SVGAGI (reference sequence). With 6 bases removed from V and 2 bases from J, the gap between germline ends came to 19 bases. The CDR3 sequence: CASRTGWVPINTEAFF. CDR3 nucleotide sequence: TGTGCCAGCAGAACCGGGTGGGTGCCGATAAACACTGAAGCTTTCTTT.

This sequence joins TRBV7-3 and TRBJ2-3; D might be TRBD1 (5 bases). This CDR3 comprises 17 residues. Germline V gene data show CDR1 as SGHTA and CDR2 as FQGTGA. With 1 base removed from V and 0 bases from J, the gap between germline ends came to 14 bases. In nucleotides, the CDR3 is TGTGCCAGCAGCTTAAAGGCCCGGACACTAAGCACAGATACGCAGTATTTT. This codes for CASSLKARTLSTDTQYF. Using reference TRBV7-3 and TRBJ2-3 for the parts outside the CDR3, the full variable domain is GAGVSQTPSNKVTEKGKYVELRCDPISGHTALYWYRQSLGQGPEFLIYFQGTGAADDSGLPNDRFFAVRPEGSVSTLKIQRTERGDSAVYLCASSLKARTLSTDTQYFGPGTRLTVL.

The chain couples TRBV6-5 to TRBJ2-7; TRBD2 aligns across 9 bases. Trimming took 0 bases from V and 2 from J; bases not matched to a gene: 5. This CDR3 region has 16 residues. Germline V CDR1 and CDR2: MNHEY, SVGAGI. CDR3: CASSYSSGGVTYEQYF. CDR3 in DNA: TGTGCCAGCAGTTACTCTAGCGGGGGCGTCACCTACGAGCAGTACTTC.

This sequence joins TRBV6-1 and TRBJ2-3; 7 bases match TRBD1. Germline CDR1 and CDR2: MNHNS and SASEGT. The CDR3 is 18 amino acids. V lost 4 bases to trimming and J lost 3 bases; unmatched junction nucleotides: 16. CDR3 protein: CASSAFEQGLWQTDTQYF. The DNA for the CDR3 is TGTGCCAGCAGTGCCTTCGAACAGGGGCTGTGGCAAACAGATACGCAGTATTTT.

The rearrangement uses TRBV30 and TRBJ1-4, with 7 bases identical to TRBD1. The CDR3 consists of 15 residues. Germline V gene data show CDR1 as GTSNPN and CDR2 as SVGIG (reference sequence). After removal of 2 bases from V and 3 bases from J, the junction contained 6 bases not matched to a gene. The CDR3, as DNA: TGTGCCTGGAGTCTAGGGGGCGCATCTAATGAAAAACTGTTTTTT. Amino acids: CAWSLGGASNEKLFF.

The chain joins TRBV5-1 to TRBJ1-1; TRBD1 agrees at 7 bases. V lost 4 bases, J lost 5 bases, and 8 bases stayed unmatched. Germline values: CDR1 SGHRS, CDR2 YFSETQ. There are 14 residues in the CDR3. CDR3 DNA sequence: TGCGCCAGCAGCGCGGACAGGAGGCGGACTGAAGCTTTCTTT. It is translated as CASSADRRRTEAFF.

The chain has TRBV27 and TRBJ2-3, with D perhaps matching TRBD1 (6 bases). The V gene's germline CDR1 is MNHEY and CDR2 SMNVEV (reference sequence). Between the trimmed V and J ends, which lost 5 bases and 2 bases, there was a span of 17 bases. The CDR3 covers 16 residues. The CDR3 DNA follows: TGTGCCAGCAGTCCCCGTCAGGGGCGGAACACAGATACGCAGTATTTT. Residues: CASSPRQGRNTDTQYF.

This clone was counted once. The chain joins TRBV5-1 to TRBJ1-2; D might be TRBD1 (5 bases). Germline CDR1 and CDR2: SGHRS and YFSETQ. This CDR3 is built from 15 residues. V gave up 2 bases and J gave up 2 bases, with 13 bases separating them. The CDR3 DNA reads TGCGCCAGCAGCTTAGGACAACTAAGAAACTATGGCTACACCTTC. Translating gives CASSLGQLRNYGYTF.

This chain joins TRBV4-2 and TRBJ2-1, with a tentative D call TRBD2 (6 bases). This CDR3 region has 15 residues. Germline V gene data show CDR1 as LGHNA and CDR2 as YNFKEQ. V gave up 6 bases and J gave up 0 bases, with 12 bases separating them. Here the CDR3 reads CASRSGYNSYNEQFF. The DNA for the CDR3 is TGTGCCAGCAGGAGCGGGTATAACTCCTACAATGAGCAGTTCTTC.

This clone has more than one count but fewer than ten. The chain employs TRBV19 and TRBJ1-5; tentative D call: TRBD1 (5 bases). This CDR3 comprises 15 residues. Germline lookup yields CDR1 LNHDA and CDR2 SQIVND (reference sequence). V gave up 7 bases and J gave up 5 bases, with 18 bases separating them. CDR3 sequence: CASTRLRETDQPQHF. CDR3 in DNA: TGTGCCAGTACACGGCTCAGGGAAACGGATCAGCCCCAGCATTTT.

The genes are TRBV10-1 and TRBJ2-4; 14 bases match TRBD2. Germline trimming cut 4 bases from V and 1 base from J; bases unmatched to any gene: 0. This CDR3 contains 16 residues. Germline CDR1 and CDR2: WNHNN and SYGVQD (reference sequence). CDR3 region: CASSGTSGRAKNIQYF. The CDR3 nucleotides read TGCGCCAGCAGTGGGACTAGCGGGAGGGCCAAAAACATTCAGTACTTC.

The V and J genes are TRBV27 and TRBJ2-1, with 14 bases lining up with TRBD2. The germline V gene has CDR1 MNHEY and CDR2 SMNVEV (reference sequence). The CDR3 consists of 17 residues. V lost 7 bases, J lost 9 bases, and 14 bases stayed unmatched. This CDR3 reads CASMAPWGLAGESEQFF. In nucleotides, the CDR3 is TGTGCCAGCATGGCCCCCTGGGGACTAGCGGGAGAGAGTGAGCAGTTCTTC.

The V gene is TRBV6-1, the J gene TRBJ2-1; D is possibly TRBD1 (5 bases). Trimming left V 2 bases short and J 6 bases short, with 11 bases between. This CDR3 spans 14 amino acids. CDR1 MNHNS and CDR2 SASEGT come from the germline V gene. CDR3: CASSEQGGSNEQFF. DNA for the CDR3: TGTGCCAGCAGTGAACAGGGTGGCTCCAATGAGCAGTTCTTC.

The CDR3 DNA reads as TGCAGCGTCTGGGGGGGATCCTATGGCTACACCTTC. Encoded protein: CSVWGGSYGYTF. The chain couples TRBV29-1 to TRBJ1-2; D may be TRBD1 (5 bases). Per germline, CDR1 SQVTM and CDR2 ANQGSEA. V was trimmed by 6 bases and J by 4 bases, leaving 12 bases between them. The CDR3 extends over 12 amino acids.

This clone appeared a single time. CDR3 DNA sequence: TGTGCCACCAGCAGAGATCCCGCCCAAGGCGGCGAGCAGTACTTC. It yields the protein CATSRDPAQGGEQYF. This chain joins TRBV15 and TRBJ2-5; D gene ambiguous. The J call may be in error: the DNA end matches TRBJ2-7 better. The germline gives CDR1 LNHNV, CDR2 YYDKDF (reference sequence). CDR3 length: 15 amino acids.

The J gene is TRBJ2-7, the V gene TRBV27, with 8 nucleotides matching TRBD1. The germline V gene has CDR1 MNHEY and CDR2 SMNVEV (reference sequence). CDR3 length equals 15 residues. J gave up 4 bases and V 4 bases, and 9 bases lay outside the gene matches. The CDR3 is CASSSTGTGVYEQYF. Here the CDR3 DNA reads TGTGCCAGCAGTTCGACCGGGACAGGAGTATACGAGCAGTACTTC.

J is TRBJ1-5 and V is TRBV7-2; tentative D call: TRBD1 (5 bases). The CDR3 covers 13 residues. CDR1 is SGHTA and CDR2 is FQGNSA in the germline V gene. V lost 4 bases to trimming and J lost 6 bases, with 10 bases between them. Here the CDR3 DNA reads TGTGCCAGCAGCTCCCCTGGGGCTCAGCCCCAGCATTTT. Translating it yields CASSSPGAQPQHF. Drawing the rest from reference TRBV7-2 and TRBJ1-5, the complete variable domain is GAGVSQSPSNKVTEKGKDVELRCDPISGHTALYWYRQSLGQGLEFLIYFQGNSAPDKSGLPSDRFSAERTGGSVSTLTIQRTQQEDSAVYLCASSSPGAQPQHFGDGTRLSIL.

DNA of the CDR3: TGTGCCAGCAGCTCCCGTTGGCAGGGTGGCACAGATACGCAGTATTTT. It encodes CASSSRWQGGTDTQYF. The V gene is TRBV7-9, the J gene TRBJ2-3, with a tentative D call TRBD1 (5 bases). The V end was cut by 4 bases, the J end by 1 base, with 15 bases between. The CDR3 contains 16 residues. Per germline, CDR1 SEHNR and CDR2 FQNEAQ (reference sequence).

This clone was counted between two and nine times. The gene calls are TRBV9 and TRBJ1-4, with D perhaps TRBD1 (5 bases). The CDR3 contains 14 residues. CDR1 SGDLS and CDR2 YYNGEE come from the germline V gene. Between the trimmed V and J ends, which lost 1 base and 8 bases, there was a span of 12 bases. The CDR3 is CASSVQGFGEKLFF. The CDR3, as DNA: TGTGCCAGCAGCGTACAGGGTTTCGGAGAAAAACTGTTTTTT.

The chain carries TRBV5-1 and TRBJ1-1, with TRBD1 matching over 7 bases. Germline V gene data show CDR1 as SGHRS and CDR2 as YFSETQ. Losses at the gene ends were 0 bases for V and 5 bases for J; bases not matched to a gene: 7. The CDR3 extends over 15 amino acids. CDR3 sequence (DNA): TGCGCCAGCAGCTTGGCCCCCCGACAGGGAACTGAAGCTTTCTTT. Residues: CASSLAPRQGTEAFF.

V gene TRBV2 combines with J gene TRBJ1-1, with unresolved D. Trimming pared 7 bases from V and 4 bases from J, leaving 7 bases between. CDR3 length: 11 residues. Germline V CDR1 and CDR2: SNHLY, FYNNEI. CDR3 sequence: CASKLGTEAFF. CDR3 nucleotide sequence: TGTGCCAGCAAGCTAGGCACTGAAGCTTTCTTT.

The chain joins TRBV10-3 to TRBJ1-5; 9 nucleotides agree with TRBD1. After removal of 6 bases from V and 3 bases from J, the junction contained 6 bases not matched to a gene. The CDR3 length is 15 residues. CDR1 is ENHRY and CDR2 is SYGVKD in the germline V gene. Here the CDR3 reads CAISQGQGDNQPQHF. DNA for the CDR3: TGTGCCATCAGCCAGGGACAGGGAGACAATCAGCCCCAGCATTTT.

The CDR3: CASSPGVRGTYEQYF. The CDR3 DNA follows: TGTGCCAGCAGCCCAGGGGTAAGGGGTACCTACGAGCAGTACTTC. The genes are TRBV13 and TRBJ2-7, with D maybe TRBD1 (6 bases). Trimming removed 5 bases at V and 2 bases at J, with 16 bases between. This CDR3 has 15 residues. Germline V gene data show CDR1 as PRHDT and CDR2 as FYEKMQ (reference sequence).

The chain uses TRBV5-4 and TRBJ1-2; maybe TRBD1 (5 bases). The CDR3 extends over 17 amino acids. V was cut by 4 bases and J by 3 bases, with 22 bases left in between. Germline V lookup: CDR1 SGHNT, CDR2 YYREEE (reference sequence). The CDR3 DNA reads as TGTGCCAGCAGCCCCCACCCCCGGGACTGGGGTGACTATGGCTACACCTTC. Protein sequence: CASSPHPRDWGDYGYTF.

The rearrangement uses TRBV2 and TRBJ2-1; the match to TRBD2 covers 7 bases. CDR1 is SNHLY and CDR2 is FYNNEI in the germline V gene. Trimming took 1 base from V and 3 from J; bases not matched to a gene: 6. The CDR3 covers 16 residues. CDR3: CASSEDGAGVYNEQFF. CDR3 nucleotide sequence: TGTGCCAGCAGTGAAGACGGGGCGGGAGTCTACAATGAGCAGTTCTTC.

The chain links TRBV6-5 to TRBJ1-2, with 7 bases identical to TRBD1. After removal of 9 bases from V and 5 bases from J, the junction contained 9 bases not matched to a gene. Germline-derived CDR1 and CDR2 are MNHEY and SVGAGI. There are 13 residues in the CDR3. The CDR3 nucleotides read TGTGCCAGTTCTGAAAAGGGGGCATATGGCTACACCTTC. It is translated as CASSEKGAYGYTF.

The chain couples TRBV7-8 to TRBJ2-7, with TRBD1 matching 8 bases. The CDR3 runs 16 residues. The V gene end was trimmed by 5 bases and the J gene end by 7 bases; junction bases not matched to a gene: 16. The germline V gene encodes CDR1 SGHVS and CDR2 FQNEAQ. Written as DNA, the CDR3 is TGTGCCAGCAGCCCAGGGGGCCCTTCGGTCTTGGGAGAGCAGTACTTC. Translation gives CASSPGGPSVLGEQYF.

This chain uses TRBV7-9 with TRBJ2-7, with a possible D match to TRBD1 (6 bases). Trimming cost V 5 bases and J 3 bases, with 14 bases left between them. The CDR3 extends over 14 amino acids. Germline V lookup: CDR1 SEHNR, CDR2 FQNEAQ (reference sequence). The CDR3 DNA is TGTGCCAGCAGCCCCGCCGAACAGGGCTACGAGCAGTACTTC. This gives the protein CASSPAEQGYEQYF.

This clone was seen a single time. V gene TRBV29-1 combines with J gene TRBJ1-1; D remains unclear. The V end lost 1 base, the J end lost 2 bases, and 11 bases lay between the germline ends. CDR1 SQVTM and CDR2 ANQGSEA come from the germline V gene. The CDR3 length is 14 residues. The CDR3 coding sequence is TGCAGCGTTGAAGTTTTGGCCAGAAACACTGAAGCTTTCTTT. Residues: CSVEVLARNTEAFF.